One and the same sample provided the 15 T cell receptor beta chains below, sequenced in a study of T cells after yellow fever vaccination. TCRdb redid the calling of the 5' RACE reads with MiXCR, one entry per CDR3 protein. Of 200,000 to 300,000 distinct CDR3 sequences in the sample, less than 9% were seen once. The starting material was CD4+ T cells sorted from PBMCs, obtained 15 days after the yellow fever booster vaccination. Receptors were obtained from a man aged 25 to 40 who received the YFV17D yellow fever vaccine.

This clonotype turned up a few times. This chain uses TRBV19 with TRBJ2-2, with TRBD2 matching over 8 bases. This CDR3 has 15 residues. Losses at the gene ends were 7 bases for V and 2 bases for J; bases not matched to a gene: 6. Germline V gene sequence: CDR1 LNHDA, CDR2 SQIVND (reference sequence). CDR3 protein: CASKWGLENTGELFF. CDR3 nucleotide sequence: TGTGCCAGTAAATGGGGACTAGAAAACACCGGGGAGCTGTTTTTT.

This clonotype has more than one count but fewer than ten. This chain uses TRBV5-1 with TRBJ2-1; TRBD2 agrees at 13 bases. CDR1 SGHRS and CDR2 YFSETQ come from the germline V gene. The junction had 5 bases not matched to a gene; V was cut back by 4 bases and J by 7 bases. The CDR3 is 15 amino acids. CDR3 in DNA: TGCGCCAGCAGCGTACCGGGACTAGCGGGAAATGAGCAGTTCTTC. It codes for CASSVPGLAGNEQFF.

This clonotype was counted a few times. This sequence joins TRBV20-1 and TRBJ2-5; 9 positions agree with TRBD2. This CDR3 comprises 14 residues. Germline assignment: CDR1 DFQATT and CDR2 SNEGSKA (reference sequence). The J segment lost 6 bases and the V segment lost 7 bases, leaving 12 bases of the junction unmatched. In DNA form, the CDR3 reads TGCAGTGGGCGGATGGGGACTAGCTCGAAGACCCAGTACTTC. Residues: CSGRMGTSSKTQYF.

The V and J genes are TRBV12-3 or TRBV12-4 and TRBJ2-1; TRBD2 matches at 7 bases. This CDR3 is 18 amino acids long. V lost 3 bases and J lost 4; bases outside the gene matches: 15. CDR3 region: CASSLAKSGTIRYNEQFF. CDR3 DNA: TGTGCCAGCAGTTTGGCCAAATCCGGGACTATCAGATACAATGAGCAGTTCTTC.

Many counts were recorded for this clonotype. CDR3 protein: CSARVYGNTIYF. The CDR3 DNA follows: TGCAGTGCTAGAGTTTACGGAAACACCATATATTTT. The chain recombines TRBV20-1 with TRBJ1-3; D gene ambiguous. The V gene's germline CDR1 is DFQATT and CDR2 SNEGSKA (reference sequence). This CDR3 has 12 residues. V lost 1 base and J lost 4, with 5 bases in between.

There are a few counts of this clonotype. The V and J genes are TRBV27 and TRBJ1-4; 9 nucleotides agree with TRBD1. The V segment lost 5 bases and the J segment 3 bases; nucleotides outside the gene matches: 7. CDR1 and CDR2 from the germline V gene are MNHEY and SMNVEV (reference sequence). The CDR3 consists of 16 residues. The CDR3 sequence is CASSPHRDRANEKLFF. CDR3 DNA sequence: TGTGCCAGCAGTCCCCATCGGGACAGGGCTAATGAAAAACTGTTTTTT. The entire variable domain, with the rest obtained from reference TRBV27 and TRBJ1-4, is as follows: EAQVTQNPRYLITVTGKKLTVTCSQNMNHEYMSWYRQDPGLGLRQIYYSMNVEVTDKGDVPEGYKVSRKEKRNFPLILESPSPNQTSLYFCASSPHRDRANEKLFFGSGTQLSVL.

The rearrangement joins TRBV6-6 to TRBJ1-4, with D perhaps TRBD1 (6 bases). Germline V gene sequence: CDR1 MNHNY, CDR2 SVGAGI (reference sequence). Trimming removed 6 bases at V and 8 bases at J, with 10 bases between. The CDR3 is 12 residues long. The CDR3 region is CASRSTGEKLFF. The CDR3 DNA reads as TGTGCCAGCAGGTCAACAGGGGAAAAACTGTTTTTT.

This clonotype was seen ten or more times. The CDR3 protein is CASSLVLVGDYNEQFF. The CDR3 DNA reads as TGCGCCAGCAGCTTGGTTCTGGTTGGAGACTACAATGAGCAGTTCTTC. The V call is TRBV5-1, the J call TRBJ2-1; the D is unclear. Germline CDR1 and CDR2: SGHRS and YFSETQ. This CDR3 is built from 16 residues. Trimming shortened V by 0 bases and J by 3 bases, and 13 bases separated the two germline ends.

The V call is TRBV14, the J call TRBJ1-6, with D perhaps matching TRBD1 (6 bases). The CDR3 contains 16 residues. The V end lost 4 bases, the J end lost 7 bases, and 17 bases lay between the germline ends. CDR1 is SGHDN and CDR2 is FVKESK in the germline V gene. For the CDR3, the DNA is TGTGCCAGCAGCCTATATTCCGGACAGTACAATTCACCCCTCCACTTT. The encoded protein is CASSLYSGQYNSPLHF.

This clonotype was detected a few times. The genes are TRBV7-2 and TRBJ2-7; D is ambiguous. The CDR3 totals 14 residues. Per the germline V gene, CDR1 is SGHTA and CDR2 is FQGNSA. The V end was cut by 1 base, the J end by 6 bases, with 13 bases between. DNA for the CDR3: TGTGCCAGCAGCTTAGTAAATATGGACGGCGAGCAGTACTTC. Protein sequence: CASSLVNMDGEQYF.

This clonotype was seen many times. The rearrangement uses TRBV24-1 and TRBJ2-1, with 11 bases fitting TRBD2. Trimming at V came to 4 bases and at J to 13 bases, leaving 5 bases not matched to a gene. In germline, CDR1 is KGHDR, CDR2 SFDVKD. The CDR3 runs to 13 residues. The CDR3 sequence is CATSDRLAGGQFF. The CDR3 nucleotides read TGTGCCACCAGTGACCGCCTAGCGGGAGGCCAGTTCTTC.

The CDR3 loop reads CASSSPYRTGAREQFF. CDR3 bases: TGTGCCAGCAGTTCCCCGTATCGGACAGGAGCACGGGAGCAGTTCTTC. The V and J genes are TRBV28 and TRBJ2-1; TRBD1 aligns across 7 bases. The CDR3 loop spans 16 amino acids. Germline V CDR1 and CDR2: MDHEN, SYDVKM. V shed 4 bases, J shed 10 bases, and the junction held 16 bases outside the gene matches.

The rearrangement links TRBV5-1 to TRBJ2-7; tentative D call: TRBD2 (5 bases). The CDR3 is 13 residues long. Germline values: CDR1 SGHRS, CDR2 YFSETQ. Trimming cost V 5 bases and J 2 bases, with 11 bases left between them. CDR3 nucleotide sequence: TGCGCCAGCAGTCCCGGGGAACCCTACGAGCAGTACTTC. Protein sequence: CASSPGEPYEQYF.

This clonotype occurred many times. The DNA for the CDR3 is TGTGCCAGCAGCCCGCACCTAGGGGAGTCGTACAATGAGCAGTTCTTC. It is translated as CASSPHLGESYNEQFF. The chain uses TRBV9 and TRBJ2-1; D is perhaps TRBD1 or TRBD2 (5 bases each). Germline CDR1 SGDLS, CDR2 YYNGEE. This CDR3 comprises 16 residues. V was trimmed by 4 bases and J by 4 bases, leaving 18 bases between them.

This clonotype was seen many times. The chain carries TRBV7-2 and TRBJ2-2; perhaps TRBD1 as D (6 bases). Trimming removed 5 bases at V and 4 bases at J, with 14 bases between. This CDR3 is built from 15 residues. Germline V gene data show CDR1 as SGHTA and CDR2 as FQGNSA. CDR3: CASSPQTGFTGELFF. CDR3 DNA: TGTGCCAGCAGCCCTCAAACAGGGTTCACCGGGGAGCTGTTTTTT.